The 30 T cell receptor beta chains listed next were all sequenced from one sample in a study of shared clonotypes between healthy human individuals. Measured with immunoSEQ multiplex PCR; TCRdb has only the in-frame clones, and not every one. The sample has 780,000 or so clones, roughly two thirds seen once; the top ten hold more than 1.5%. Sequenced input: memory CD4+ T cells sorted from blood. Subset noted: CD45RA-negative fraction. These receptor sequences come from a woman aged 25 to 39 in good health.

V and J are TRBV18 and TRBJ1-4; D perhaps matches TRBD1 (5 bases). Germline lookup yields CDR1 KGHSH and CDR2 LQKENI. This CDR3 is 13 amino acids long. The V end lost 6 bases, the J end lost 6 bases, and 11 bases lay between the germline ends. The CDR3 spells CASSQGIDEKLFF. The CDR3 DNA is TGTGCCAGCTCGCAGGGAATCGATGAAAAACTGTTTTTT.

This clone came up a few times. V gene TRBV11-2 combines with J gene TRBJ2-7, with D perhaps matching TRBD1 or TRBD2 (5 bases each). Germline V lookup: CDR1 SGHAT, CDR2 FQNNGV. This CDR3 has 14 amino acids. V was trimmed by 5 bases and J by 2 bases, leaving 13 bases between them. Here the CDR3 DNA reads TGTGCCAGCAGCCTCGCTCCGGGGCCCTACGAGCAGTACTTC. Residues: CASSLAPGPYEQYF.

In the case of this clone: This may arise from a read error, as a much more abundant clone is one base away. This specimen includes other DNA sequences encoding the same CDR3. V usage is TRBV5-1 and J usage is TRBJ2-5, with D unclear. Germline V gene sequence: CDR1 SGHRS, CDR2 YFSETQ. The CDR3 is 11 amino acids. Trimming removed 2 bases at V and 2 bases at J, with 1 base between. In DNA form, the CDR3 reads TGCGCCAGCAGCTTTCAAGAGACCCAGTACTTC. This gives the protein CASSFQETQYF.

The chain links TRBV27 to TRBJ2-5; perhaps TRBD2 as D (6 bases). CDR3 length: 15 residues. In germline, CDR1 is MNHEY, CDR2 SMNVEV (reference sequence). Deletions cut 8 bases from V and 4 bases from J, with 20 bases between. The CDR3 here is CASRVGQLAGETQYF. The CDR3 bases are TGTGCCAGCCGGGTCGGGCAACTAGCTGGAGAGACCCAGTACTTC.

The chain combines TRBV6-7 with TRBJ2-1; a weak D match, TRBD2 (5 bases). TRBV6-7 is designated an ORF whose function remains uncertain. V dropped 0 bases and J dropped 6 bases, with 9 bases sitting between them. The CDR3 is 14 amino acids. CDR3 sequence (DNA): TGTGCCAGCAGTTACTCTTGCAGCGGCAATGAGCAGTTCTTC. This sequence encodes CASSYSCSGNEQFF.

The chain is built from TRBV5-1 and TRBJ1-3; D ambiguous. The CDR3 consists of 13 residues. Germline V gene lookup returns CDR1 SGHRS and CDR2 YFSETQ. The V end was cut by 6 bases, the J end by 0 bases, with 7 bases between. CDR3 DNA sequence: TGCGCCAGCATGGAGGGCTCTGGAAACACCATATATTTT. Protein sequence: CASMEGSGNTIYF. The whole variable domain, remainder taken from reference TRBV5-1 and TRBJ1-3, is KAGVTQTPRYLIKTRGQQVTLSCSPISGHRSVSWYQQTPGQGLQFLFEYFSETQRNKGNFPGRFSGRQFSNSRSEMNVSTLELGDSALYLCASMEGSGNTIYFGEGSWLTVV.

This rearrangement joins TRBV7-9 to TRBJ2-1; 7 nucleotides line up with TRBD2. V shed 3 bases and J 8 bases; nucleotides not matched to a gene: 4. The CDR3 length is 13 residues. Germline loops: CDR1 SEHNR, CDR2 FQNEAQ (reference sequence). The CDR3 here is CASSFRLAHEQFF. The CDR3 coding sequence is TGTGCCAGCAGCTTTAGACTAGCCCATGAGCAGTTCTTC. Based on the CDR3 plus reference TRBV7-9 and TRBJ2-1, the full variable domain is DTGVSQNPRHKITKRGQNVTFRCDPISEHNRLYWYRQTLGQGPEFLTYFQNEAQLEKSRLLSDRFSAERPKGSFSTLEIQRTEQGDSAMYLCASSFRLAHEQFFGPGTRLTVL.

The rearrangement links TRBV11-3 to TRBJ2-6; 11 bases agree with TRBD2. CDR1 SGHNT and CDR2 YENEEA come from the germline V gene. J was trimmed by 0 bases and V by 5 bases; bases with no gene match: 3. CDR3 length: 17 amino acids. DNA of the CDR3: TGTGCCAGCAGCCCGACTAGCGGGGCCTCTGGGGCCAACGTCCTGACTTTC. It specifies CASSPTSGASGANVLTF.

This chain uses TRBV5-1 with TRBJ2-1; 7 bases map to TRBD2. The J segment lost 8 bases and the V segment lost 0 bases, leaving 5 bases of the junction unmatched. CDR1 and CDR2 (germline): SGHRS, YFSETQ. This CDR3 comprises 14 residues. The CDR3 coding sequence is TGCGCCAGCAGCTTGGCGGGGGGTTGGGATGAGCAGTTCTTC. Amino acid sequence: CASSLAGGWDEQFF.

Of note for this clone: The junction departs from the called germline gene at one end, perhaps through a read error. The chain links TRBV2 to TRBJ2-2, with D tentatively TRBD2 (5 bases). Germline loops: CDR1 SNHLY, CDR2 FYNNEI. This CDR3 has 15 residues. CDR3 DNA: TGTGCCAGCAATATCCTGGGGATTGAACACCGGGGAGCTGTTTTT. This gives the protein CASNILGIEHRGAVF.

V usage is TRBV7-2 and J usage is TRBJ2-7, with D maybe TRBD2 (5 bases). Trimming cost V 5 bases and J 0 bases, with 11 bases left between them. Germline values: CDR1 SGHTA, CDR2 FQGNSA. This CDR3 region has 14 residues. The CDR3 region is CASSIQRSSYEQYF. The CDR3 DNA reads TGTGCCAGCAGCATCCAGCGGTCCTCCTACGAGCAGTACTTC.

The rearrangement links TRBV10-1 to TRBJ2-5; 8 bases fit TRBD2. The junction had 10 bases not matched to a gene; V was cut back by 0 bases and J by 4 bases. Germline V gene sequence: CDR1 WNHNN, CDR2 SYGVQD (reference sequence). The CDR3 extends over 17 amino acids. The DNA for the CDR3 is TGCGCCAGCAGTGAGTCGGGAAAAGCGGGAGCTGGAGAGACCCAGTACTTC. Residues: CASSESGKAGAGETQYF.

This chain's CDR3 is CASSPPSGSPDGYTF. The CDR3 DNA reads TGTGCCAGCTCACCACCGTCAGGGAGTCCCGATGGCTACACCTTC. The chain uses TRBV18 and TRBJ1-2, with D tentatively TRBD1 (5 bases). The CDR3 spans 15 residues. The V end was cut by 0 bases, the J end by 6 bases, with 14 bases between. Germline V CDR1 and CDR2: KGHSH, LQKENI.

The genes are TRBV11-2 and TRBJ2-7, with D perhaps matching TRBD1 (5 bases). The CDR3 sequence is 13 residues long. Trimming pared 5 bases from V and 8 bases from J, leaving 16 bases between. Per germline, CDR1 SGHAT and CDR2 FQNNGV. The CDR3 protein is CASSPFGQPQQYF. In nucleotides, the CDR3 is TGTGCCAGCAGCCCATTTGGACAACCCCAGCAGTACTTC.

DNA for the CDR3: TGTGCCAGCAGCTATTCGTTGTCGGATACGCAGTATTTT. Amino acid sequence: CASSYSLSDTQYF. The chain uses TRBV7-2 and TRBJ2-3; D uncertain. This CDR3 has 13 amino acids. CDR1 is SGHTA, CDR2 FQGNSA, per germline. The germline V and J ends were trimmed by 4 bases and 6 bases, with 11 bases remaining between them.

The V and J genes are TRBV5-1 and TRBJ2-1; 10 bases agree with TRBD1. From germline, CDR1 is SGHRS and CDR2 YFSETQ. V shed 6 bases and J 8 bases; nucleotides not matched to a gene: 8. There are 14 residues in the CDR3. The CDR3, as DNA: TGCGCCAGCAAAGGACAGGGGGATCGGTATGAGCAGTTCTTC. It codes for CASKGQGDRYEQFF. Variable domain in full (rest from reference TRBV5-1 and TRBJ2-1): KAGVTQTPRYLIKTRGQQVTLSCSPISGHRSVSWYQQTPGQGLQFLFEYFSETQRNKGNFPGRFSGRQFSNSRSEMNVSTLELGDSALYLCASKGQGDRYEQFFGPGTRLTVL.

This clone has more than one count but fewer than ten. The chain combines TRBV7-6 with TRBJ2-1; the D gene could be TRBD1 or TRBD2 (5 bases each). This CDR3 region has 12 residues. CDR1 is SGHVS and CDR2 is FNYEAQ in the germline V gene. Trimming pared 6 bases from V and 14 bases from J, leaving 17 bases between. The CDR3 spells CASSSRGGGKFF. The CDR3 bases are TGTGCCAGCAGTTCAAGGGGTGGGGGAAAGTTCTTC.

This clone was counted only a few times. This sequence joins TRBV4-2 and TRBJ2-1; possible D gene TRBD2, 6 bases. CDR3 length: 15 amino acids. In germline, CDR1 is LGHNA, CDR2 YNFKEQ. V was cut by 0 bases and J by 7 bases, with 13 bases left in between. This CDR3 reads CASSQDRIAENEQFF. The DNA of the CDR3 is TGTGCCAGCAGCCAAGATCGTATAGCGGAGAATGAGCAGTTCTTC.

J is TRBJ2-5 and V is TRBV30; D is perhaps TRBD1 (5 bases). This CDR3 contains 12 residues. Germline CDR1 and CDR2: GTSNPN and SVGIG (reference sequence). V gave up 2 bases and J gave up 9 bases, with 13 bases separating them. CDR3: CAWSPGIVSQYF. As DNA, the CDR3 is TGTGCCTGGAGTCCAGGGATTGTGTCCCAGTACTTC.

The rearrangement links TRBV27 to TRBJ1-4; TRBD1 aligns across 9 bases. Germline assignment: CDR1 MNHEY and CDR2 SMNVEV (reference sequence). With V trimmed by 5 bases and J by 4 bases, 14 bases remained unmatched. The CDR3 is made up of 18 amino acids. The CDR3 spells CASSLLPGQGGFNEKLFF. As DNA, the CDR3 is TGTGCCAGCAGTCTGCTACCGGGACAGGGTGGATTTAATGAAAAACTGTTTTTT.

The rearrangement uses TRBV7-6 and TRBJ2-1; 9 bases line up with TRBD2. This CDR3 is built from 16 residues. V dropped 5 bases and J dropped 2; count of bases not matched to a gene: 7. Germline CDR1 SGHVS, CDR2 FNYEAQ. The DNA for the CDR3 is TGTGCCAGCAGCCGGAAGCTAGCGGGGACCTACAATGAGCAGTTCTTC. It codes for CASSRKLAGTYNEQFF.

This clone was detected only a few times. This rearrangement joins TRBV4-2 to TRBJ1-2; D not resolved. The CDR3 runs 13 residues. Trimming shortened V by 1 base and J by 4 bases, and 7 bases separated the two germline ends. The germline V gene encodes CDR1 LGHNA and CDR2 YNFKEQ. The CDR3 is CASSQVDIYGYTF. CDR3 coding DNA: TGTGCCAGCAGCCAAGTAGACATCTATGGCTACACCTTC.

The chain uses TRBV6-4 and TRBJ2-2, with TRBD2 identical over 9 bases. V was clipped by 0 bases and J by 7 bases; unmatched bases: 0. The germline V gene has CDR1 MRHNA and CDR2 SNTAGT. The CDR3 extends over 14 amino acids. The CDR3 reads CASSDSSGSGELFF. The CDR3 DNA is TGTGCCAGCAGTGACTCTAGCGGGAGCGGGGAGCTGTTTTTT.

The CDR3 loop reads CASLNSGRRYEQFF. Written as DNA, the CDR3 is TGTGCCAGCCTAAATAGCGGGAGGCGGTATGAGCAGTTCTTC. The rearrangement links TRBV28 to TRBJ2-1; TRBD2 matches at 10 bases. Germline CDR1 reads MDHEN; CDR2 reads SYDVKM. This CDR3 spans 14 amino acids. Trimming took 8 bases from V and 8 from J; bases not matched to a gene: 9.

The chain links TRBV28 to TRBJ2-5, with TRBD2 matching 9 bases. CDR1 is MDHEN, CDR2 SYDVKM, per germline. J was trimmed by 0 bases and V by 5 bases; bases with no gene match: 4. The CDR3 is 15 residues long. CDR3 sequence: CASSLAGLYQETQYF. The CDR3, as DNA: TGTGCCAGCAGTCTAGCGGGACTGTACCAAGAGACCCAGTACTTC.

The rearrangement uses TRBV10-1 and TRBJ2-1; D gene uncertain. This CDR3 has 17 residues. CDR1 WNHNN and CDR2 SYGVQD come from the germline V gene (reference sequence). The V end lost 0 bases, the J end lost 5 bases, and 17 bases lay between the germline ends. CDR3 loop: CASSESIANPLNNEQFF. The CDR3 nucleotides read TGCGCCAGCAGTGAGTCGATTGCGAATCCTCTCAACAATGAGCAGTTCTTC.

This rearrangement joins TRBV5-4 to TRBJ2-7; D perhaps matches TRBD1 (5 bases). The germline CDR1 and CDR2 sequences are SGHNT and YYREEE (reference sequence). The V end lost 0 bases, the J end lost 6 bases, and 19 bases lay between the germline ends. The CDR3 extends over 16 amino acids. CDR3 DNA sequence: TGTGCCAGCAGCTTGGCCCCCGGCAGGGCCGGTGGCGAGCAGTACTTC. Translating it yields CASSLAPGRAGGEQYF.

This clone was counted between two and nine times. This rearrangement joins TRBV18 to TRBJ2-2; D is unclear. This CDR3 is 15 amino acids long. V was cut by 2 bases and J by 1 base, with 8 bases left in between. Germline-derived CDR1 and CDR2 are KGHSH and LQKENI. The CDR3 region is CASSPGAENTGELFF. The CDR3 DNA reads TGTGCCAGCTCACCAGGTGCGGAGAACACCGGGGAGCTGTTTTTT.

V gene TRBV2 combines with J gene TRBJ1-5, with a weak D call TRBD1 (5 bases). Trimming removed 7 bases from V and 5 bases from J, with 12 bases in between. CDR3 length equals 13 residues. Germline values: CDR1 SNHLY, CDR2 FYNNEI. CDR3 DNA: TGTGCCAGCATGACAGATTTTCATCAGCCCCAGCATTTT. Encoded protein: CASMTDFHQPQHF. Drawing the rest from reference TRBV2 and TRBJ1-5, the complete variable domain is EPEVTQTPSHQVTQMGQEVILRCVPISNHLYFYWYRQILGQKVEFLVSFYNNEISEKSEIFDDQFSVERPDGSNFTLKIRSTKLEDSAMYFCASMTDFHQPQHFGDGTRLSIL.

The CDR3 nucleotides are TGTGCCAGCACCGAGCAGCGGGAGGCCCTCTCTGGGGCCAACGTCCTGACTTTC. The encoded protein is CASTEQREALSGANVLTF. The genes are TRBV2 and TRBJ2-6, with TRBD2 identical over 9 bases. The V gene's germline CDR1 is SNHLY and CDR2 FYNNEI. Unmatched junction bases numbered 10, after V lost 7 bases and J lost 0 bases. This CDR3 contains 18 residues.